These 4 T cell receptor beta chains share one sample of origin, sequenced in a study of T-cell reconstitution after alpha-beta-depleted transplantation in children. Preparation of the TCRbeta library was carried out with unique molecular identifiers. TCRdb used MiXCR to reprocess the PCR reads, holding one entry per CDR3 protein. The sample holds around 700,000 distinct CDR3 sequences; over 10% are singletons and the top ten take 0.65% to 0.9%. The sample in question was PBMCs, obtained before TCRalphabeta/CD19-depleted stem cell transplant. Receptor source: a girl aged 2 to 9 with congenital amegakaryocytic thrombocytopenia, due to receive a stem cell transplant.

The chain links TRBV19 to TRBJ2-2, with D uncertain. The CDR3 totals 15 residues. V lost 6 bases and J 5 bases, leaving 16 bases between the germline ends. Germline V CDR1 and CDR2: LNHDA, SQIVND (reference sequence). CDR3 bases: TGTGCCAGTAGGCCGGGCCCTCCTGGGACCGGGGAGCTGTTTTTT. It is translated as CASRPGPPGTGELFF.

The V call is TRBV20-1, the J call TRBJ2-7; 7 nucleotides align to TRBD2. V gave up 4 bases and J gave up 3 bases; unmatched junction bases: 6. This CDR3 spans 13 amino acids. In germline, CDR1 is DFQATT, CDR2 SNEGSKA (reference sequence). This chain's CDR3 is CSAKASGYYEQYF. The CDR3 region has the DNA TGCAGTGCTAAGGCTAGCGGTTACTACGAGCAGTACTTC.

The V and J genes are TRBV5-1 and TRBJ2-1, with TRBD2 matching over 11 bases. Germline-derived CDR1 and CDR2 are SGHRS and YFSETQ. This CDR3 spans 16 amino acids. V trimming: 3 bases; J trimming: 6 bases; junction bases outside the gene matches: 8. CDR3: CASSWPTSGSVNEQFF. In DNA form, the CDR3 reads TGCGCCAGCAGCTGGCCCACTAGCGGGAGCGTCAATGAGCAGTTCTTC.

This clonotype was seen a handful of times. V and J are TRBV29-1 and TRBJ2-1; perhaps TRBD2 as D (6 bases). The length of the CDR3 is 12 residues. Germline CDR1 is SQVTM and CDR2 is ANQGSEA. The ends were cut back, 4 bases at V and 7 bases at J, with 11 bases in the middle. CDR3 coding DNA: TGCAGCGTTGTTCTAGCGCGTAATGAGCAGTTCTTC. It specifies CSVVLARNEQFF.